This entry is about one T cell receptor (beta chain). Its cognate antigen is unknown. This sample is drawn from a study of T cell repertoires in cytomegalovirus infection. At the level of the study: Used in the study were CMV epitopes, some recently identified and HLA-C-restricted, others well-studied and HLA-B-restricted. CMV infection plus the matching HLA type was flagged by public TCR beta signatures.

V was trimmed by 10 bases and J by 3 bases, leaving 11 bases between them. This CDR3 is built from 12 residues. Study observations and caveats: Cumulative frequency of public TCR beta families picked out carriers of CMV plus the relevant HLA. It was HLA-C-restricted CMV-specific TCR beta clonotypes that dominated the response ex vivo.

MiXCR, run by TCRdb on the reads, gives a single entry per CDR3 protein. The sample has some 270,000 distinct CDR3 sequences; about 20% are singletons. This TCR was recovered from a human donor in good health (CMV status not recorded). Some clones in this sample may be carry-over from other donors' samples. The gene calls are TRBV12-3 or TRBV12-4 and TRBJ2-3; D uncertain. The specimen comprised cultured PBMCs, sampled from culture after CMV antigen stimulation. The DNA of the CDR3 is TGTGCCACCCAAGGACCAACAGATACGCAGTATTTT. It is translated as CATQGPTDTQYF.